This T cell receptor beta chain was captured in a study of metastatic and nonmetastatic thyroid tumors. Turning to the study itself: For malignant and benign thyroid patients, tumor or nodule tissue and blood were the sources whose repertoires were compared.

This CDR3 comprises 17 residues. Trimming left V 5 bases short and J 4 bases short, with 23 bases between. Germline V gene sequence: CDR1 MDHEN, CDR2 SYDVKM. Authors' methods: Variation in CDR3 across clinicopathological groups served as the basis for constructing a distant-metastasis classifier in papillary thyroid cancer. TCRdb recomputed clones from the PCR reads via MiXCR. The V and J calls and clone size come from TCRdb's table, not from the authors' own analysis. Of 5,000 or so clones listed, approximately 29% were seen once; the top ten hold around 15%. Each patient went into thyroid surgery without having received any treatment. Study-level results: A significant increase in TCR beta diversity was reportedly seen in malignant thyroid tumors relative to benign nodules, in blood and tumor.

Note on this clone: Antigen specificity is unknown.

The rearrangement joins TRBV28 to TRBJ1-1; D might be TRBD1 (6 bases). Sample: adjacent normal tissue. This clonotype was obtained from a female donor with papillary thyroid cancer or a benign thyroid nodule (not recorded which). Some clones in this sample may be carry-over from other donors' samples. Written as DNA, the CDR3 is TGTGCCAGCAGTCTTATTGGGAGAGGGGGAGTGTGCACTGAAGCTTTCTTT. Its translation is CASSLIGRGGVCTEAFF.